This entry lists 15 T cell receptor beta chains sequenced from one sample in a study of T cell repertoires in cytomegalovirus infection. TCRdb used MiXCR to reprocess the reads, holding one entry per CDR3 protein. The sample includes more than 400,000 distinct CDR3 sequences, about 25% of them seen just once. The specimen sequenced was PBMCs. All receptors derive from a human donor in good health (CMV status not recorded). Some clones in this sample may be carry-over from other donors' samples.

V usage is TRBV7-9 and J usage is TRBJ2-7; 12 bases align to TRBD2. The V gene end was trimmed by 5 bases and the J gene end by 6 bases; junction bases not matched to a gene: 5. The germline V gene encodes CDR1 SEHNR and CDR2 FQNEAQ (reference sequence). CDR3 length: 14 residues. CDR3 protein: CASSRTSGKFEQYV. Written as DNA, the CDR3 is TGTGCCAGCAGCAGGACTAGCGGGAAGTTCGAGCAGTACGTC.

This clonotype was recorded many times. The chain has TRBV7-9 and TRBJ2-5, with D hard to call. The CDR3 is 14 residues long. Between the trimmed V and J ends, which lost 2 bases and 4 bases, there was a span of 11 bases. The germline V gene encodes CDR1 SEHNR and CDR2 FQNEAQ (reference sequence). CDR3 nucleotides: TGTGCCAGCAGCTTATCCCATAGTGGAGAGACCCAGTACTTC. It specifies CASSLSHSGETQYF.

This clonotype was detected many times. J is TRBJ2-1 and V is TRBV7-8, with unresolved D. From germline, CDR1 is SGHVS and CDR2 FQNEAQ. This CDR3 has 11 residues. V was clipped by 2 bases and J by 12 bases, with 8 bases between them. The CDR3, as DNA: TGTGCCAGCAGCTTATCTATGTGGCAGTTCTTC. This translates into CASSLSMWQFF.

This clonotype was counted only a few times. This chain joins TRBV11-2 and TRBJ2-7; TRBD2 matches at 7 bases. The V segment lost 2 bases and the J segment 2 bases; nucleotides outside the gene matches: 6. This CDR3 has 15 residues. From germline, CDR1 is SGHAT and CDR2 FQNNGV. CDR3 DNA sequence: TGTGCCAGCAGCTTAAGCGGGGAACCCCCCTACGAGCAGTACGTC. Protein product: CASSLSGEPPYEQYV.

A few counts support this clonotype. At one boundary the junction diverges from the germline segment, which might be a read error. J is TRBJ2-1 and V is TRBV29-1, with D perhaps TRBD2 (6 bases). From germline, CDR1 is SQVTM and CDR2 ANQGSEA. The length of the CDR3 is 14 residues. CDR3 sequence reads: CSVEAGSSYNEQFF. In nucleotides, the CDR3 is TGCAGCGTCGAAGCGGGTAGCTCCTACAATGAGCAGTTCTTC.

The chain's CDR3 is CASSFGQRRTEAFF. As DNA, the CDR3 is TGTGCCAGCAGTTTTGGACAGAGGAGGACTGAAGCTTTCTTT. The rearrangement joins TRBV12-3 or TRBV12-4 to TRBJ1-1; D may be TRBD1 (6 bases). The V gene lost 3 bases and the J gene lost 5 bases, with 13 bases spanning the gap. The CDR3 loop spans 14 amino acids.

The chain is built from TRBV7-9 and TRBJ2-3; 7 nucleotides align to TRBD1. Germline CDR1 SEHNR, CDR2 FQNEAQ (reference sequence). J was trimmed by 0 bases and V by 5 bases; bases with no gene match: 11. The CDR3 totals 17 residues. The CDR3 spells CASSLRGLGGSTDTQYF. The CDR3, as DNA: TGTGCCAGCAGCCTAAGGGGGCTAGGCGGAAGCACAGATACGCAGTATTTT.

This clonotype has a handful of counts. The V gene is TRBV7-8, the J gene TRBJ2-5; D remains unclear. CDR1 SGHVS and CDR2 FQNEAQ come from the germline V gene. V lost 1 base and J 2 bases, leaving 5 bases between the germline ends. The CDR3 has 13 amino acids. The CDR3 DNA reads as TGTGCCAGCAGCTTAGAATATCAAGAGACCCAGTACTTC. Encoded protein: CASSLEYQETQYF.

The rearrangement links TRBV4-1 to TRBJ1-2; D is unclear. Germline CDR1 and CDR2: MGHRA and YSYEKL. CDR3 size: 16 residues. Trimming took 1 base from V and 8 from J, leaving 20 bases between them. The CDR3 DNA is TGCGCCAGCAGCCAAGTTGGCAGCCAAACTCTCACGGGCTACACCTTC. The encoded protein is CASSQVGSQTLTGYTF.

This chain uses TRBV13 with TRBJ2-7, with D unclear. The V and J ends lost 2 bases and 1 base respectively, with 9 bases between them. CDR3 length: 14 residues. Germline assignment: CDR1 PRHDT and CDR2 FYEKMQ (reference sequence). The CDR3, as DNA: TGTGCCAGCAGCTTAAGGGCCCAGTCCTACGAGCAGTACTTC. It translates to CASSLRAQSYEQYF.

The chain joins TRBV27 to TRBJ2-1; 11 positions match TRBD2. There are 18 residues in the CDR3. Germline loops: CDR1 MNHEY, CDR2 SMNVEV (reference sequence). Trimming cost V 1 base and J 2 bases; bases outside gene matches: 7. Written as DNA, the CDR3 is TGTGCCAGCAGTTTATGGTTGGGGACTAGCGGAACCTACAATGAGCAGTTCTTC. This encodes CASSLWLGTSGTYNEQFF.

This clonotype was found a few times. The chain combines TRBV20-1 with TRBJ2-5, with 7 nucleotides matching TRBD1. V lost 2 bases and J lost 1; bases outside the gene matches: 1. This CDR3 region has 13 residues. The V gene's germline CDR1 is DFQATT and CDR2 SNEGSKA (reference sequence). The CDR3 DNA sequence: TGCAGTGCTAGACAGGGGGTCCAAGAGACCCAGTACTTC. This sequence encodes CSARQGVQETQYF.

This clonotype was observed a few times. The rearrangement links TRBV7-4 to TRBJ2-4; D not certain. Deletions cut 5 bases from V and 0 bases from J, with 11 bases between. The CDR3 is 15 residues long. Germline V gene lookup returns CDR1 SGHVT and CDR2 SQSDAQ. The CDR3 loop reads CASSALRQAKNIQYF. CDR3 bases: TGTGCCAGCAGCGCCTTAAGACAAGCCAAAAACATTCAGTACTTC.

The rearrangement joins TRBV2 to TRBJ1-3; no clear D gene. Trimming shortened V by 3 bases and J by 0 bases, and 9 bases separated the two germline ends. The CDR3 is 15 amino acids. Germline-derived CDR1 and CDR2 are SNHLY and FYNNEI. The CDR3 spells CASSDSSFSGNTIYF. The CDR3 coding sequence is TGTGCCAGCAGTGACAGCTCCTTCTCTGGAAACACCATATATTTT.

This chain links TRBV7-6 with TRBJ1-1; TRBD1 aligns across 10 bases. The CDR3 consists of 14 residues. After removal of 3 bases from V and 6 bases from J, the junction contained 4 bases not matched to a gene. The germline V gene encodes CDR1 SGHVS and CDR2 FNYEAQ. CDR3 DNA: TGTGCCAGCAGCTTTCGGACAGGGGGTTCTGAAGCTTTCTTT. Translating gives CASSFRTGGSEAFF. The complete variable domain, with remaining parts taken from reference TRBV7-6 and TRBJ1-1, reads GAGVSQSPRYKVTKRGQDVALRCDPISGHVSLYWYRQALGQGPEFLTYFNYEAQQDKSGLPNDRFSAERPEGSISTLTIQRTEQRDSAMYRCASSFRTGGSEAFFGQGTRLTVV.